This TCR beta chain was recovered during a study of beta chain features in type 1 diabetes. Germline values: CDR1 SGHAT, CDR2 FQNNGV. The CDR3 is 16 residues long. V lost 6 bases, J lost 0 bases, and 8 bases stayed unmatched. Study-wide points: Patients with type 1 diabetes carried fewer insertions and had more deletions at their VDJ junctions.

There are a few counts of this clone. Antigen specificity is unknown. The investigators reverse transcribed all of the isolated RNA, so they sequenced expressed TCRB transcripts. Some clones are missing from TCRdb's copy, which holds only in-frame ones; the method was immunoSEQ multiplex PCR. This table has 10,000 to 15,000 clones, 35% to 55% appearing once. Post-sort purity exceeded 98% for all sorted populations. The clonotype was recovered from a man between 18 and 29 years old in good health. Sequencing was done on a sample of stem cell memory CD4+ T cells from blood. The chain links TRBV11-2 to TRBJ2-1; 7 bases line up with TRBD1. This CDR3 reads CASRQQGQSSYNEQFF. The CDR3 DNA follows: TGTGCCAGCAGGCAACAGGGGCAAAGCTCCTACAATGAGCAGTTCTTC.